These 17 T cell receptor beta chains originate from one sample sequenced in a study of identifying expanded T cells in peripheral blood. Only in-frame clones appear in the TCRdb table, and some are missing; sequencing was by immunoSEQ multiplex PCR. The repertoire includes some 81,000 clones, about 83% of them detected once, and approximately 18% sits in the top ten. Sequenced sample: blood. Receptors were obtained from a person aged 18 to 70 in good health.

In DNA, the CDR3 is TGTGCCAGCAGCGAGGACAGATGGAACACTGAAGCTTTCTTT. Amino acid sequence: CASSEDRWNTEAFF. The chain uses TRBV28 and TRBJ1-1, with D tentatively TRBD1 (6 bases). Between the trimmed V and J ends, which lost 6 bases and 1 base, there was a span of 12 bases. The CDR3 length is 14 residues. The germline CDR1 and CDR2 sequences are MDHEN and SYDVKM.

This chain connects TRBV30 to TRBJ2-7; 8 bases match TRBD2. Germline V CDR1 and CDR2: GTSNPN, SVGIG (reference sequence). V shed 4 bases, J shed 4 bases, and the junction held 15 bases outside the gene matches. The CDR3 is 16 residues long. CDR3 region: CAWKGLVPRVAYEQYF. DNA for the CDR3: TGTGCCTGGAAGGGACTAGTCCCAAGAGTCGCGTACGAGCAGTACTTC.

The CDR3: CASSQDPLGCESQPQHF. Here the CDR3 DNA reads TGTGCCAGCAGCCAAGATCCACTGGGATGTGAAAGTCAGCCCCAGCATTTT. The chain combines TRBV4-2 with TRBJ1-5; D remains unclear. The CDR3 loop spans 17 amino acids. Trimming took off 0 bases at V and 6 bases at J, with 18 bases between the two ends. Germline CDR1 and CDR2: LGHNA and YNFKEQ.

This chain uses TRBV7-3 with TRBJ2-7; unclear D gene. CDR1 and CDR2 (germline): SGHTA, FQGTGA. The CDR3 length is 13 residues. With 5 bases removed from V and 4 bases from J, the gap between germline ends came to 12 bases. The CDR3 DNA is TGTGCCAGCAGCAAAGGGTTGATTTACGAGCAGTACTTC. Amino acid sequence: CASSKGLIYEQYF.

In the case of this clone: One end of the junction is discordant with germline, which a read error may explain. The chain recombines TRBV6-5 with TRBJ2-5, with TRBD1 identical over 10 bases. Looked up from germline, CDR1 is MNHEY and CDR2 is SVGAGI. The CDR3 runs to 14 residues. CDR3 DNA: TGTGCCAGCGGGCGACAGGGGGCGCAAGGGACCCAGTACTTC. It yields the protein CASGRQGAQGTQYF.

V is TRBV6-1 and J is TRBJ1-2; D gene unclear. V was shortened by 4 bases and J by 0 bases, with 9 bases between the two germline ends. Germline V gene lookup returns CDR1 MNHNS and CDR2 SASEGT. The length of the CDR3 is 14 residues. CDR3 protein: CASSGQRPNYGYTF. CDR3 DNA: TGTGCCAGCAGTGGCCAGCGTCCTAACTATGGCTACACCTTC.

The rearrangement links TRBV28 to TRBJ2-7, with D unresolved. V gave up 7 bases and J gave up 4 bases, with 5 bases separating them. CDR1 and CDR2 (germline): MDHEN, SYDVKM. This CDR3 region has 10 residues. CDR3 bases: TGTGCCAGCAAGTTATACGAGCAGTACTTC. This encodes CASKLYEQYF. The complete variable domain, with remaining parts taken from reference TRBV28 and TRBJ2-7, reads DVKVTQSSRYLVKRTGEKVFLECVQDMDHENMFWYRQDPGLGLRLIYFSYDVKMKEKGDIPEGYSVSREKKERFSLILESASTNQTSMYLCASKLYEQYFGPGTRLTVT.

The chain employs TRBV11-3 and TRBJ2-2, with 9 positions matching TRBD1. J gave up 6 bases and V 5 bases, and 4 bases lay outside the gene matches. The CDR3 has 14 residues. The germline gives CDR1 SGHNT, CDR2 YENEEA. CDR3 nucleotide sequence: TGTGCCAGCAGCCCAAGGACAGGGGCCGGGGAGCTGTTTTTT. Translated, it gives CASSPRTGAGELFF. Supplemented by reference TRBV11-3 and TRBJ2-2, the full variable domain reads EAGVVQSPRYKIIEKKQPVAFWCNPISGHNTLYWYLQNLGQGPELLIRYENEEAVDDSQLPKDRFSAERLKGVDSTLKIQPAELGDSAVYLCASSPRTGAGELFFGEGSRLTVL.

The V call is TRBV10-3, the J call TRBJ1-5; 11 positions agree with TRBD1. Germline V gene data show CDR1 as ENHRY and CDR2 as SYGVKD. V trimming: 5 bases; J trimming: 9 bases; junction bases outside the gene matches: 6. The CDR3 has 14 residues. In DNA form, the CDR3 reads TGTGCCATCAGTCGGGACAGGGGGTCCTGGCCCCAGCATTTT. Residues: CAISRDRGSWPQHF.

This chain links TRBV14 with TRBJ1-2; D is uncertain. CDR3 length: 12 amino acids. V shed 2 bases and J shed 3 bases, with 4 bases lying between them. CDR1 SGHDN and CDR2 FVKESK come from the germline V gene. The CDR3 reads CASSQRYYGYTF. CDR3 coding DNA: TGTGCCAGCAGCCAACGATACTATGGCTACACCTTC. The full variable domain, its missing parts supplied by reference TRBV14 and TRBJ1-2, is EAGVTQFPSHSVIEKGQTVTLRCDPISGHDNLYWYRRVMGKEIKFLLHFVKESKQDESGMPNNRFLAERTGGTYSTLKVQPAELEDSGVYFCASSQRYYGYTFGSGTRLTVV.

V gene TRBV29-1 combines with J gene TRBJ2-7, with TRBD1 matching over 11 bases. CDR3 length equals 16 residues. The V and J ends lost 3 bases and 2 bases, in that order; junction bases with no gene match: 9. CDR1 and CDR2 from the germline V gene are SQVTM and ANQGSEA. The chain's CDR3 is CSVDGQGATGTYEQYF. CDR3 sequence (DNA): TGCAGCGTTGATGGACAGGGGGCGACCGGAACCTACGAGCAGTACTTC.

The chain recombines TRBV13 with TRBJ2-1; D is ambiguous. The V gene lost 6 bases and the J gene lost 6 bases, with 9 bases spanning the gap. From germline, CDR1 is PRHDT and CDR2 FYEKMQ (reference sequence). This CDR3 is 12 amino acids long. The CDR3 coding sequence is TGTGCCAGCAGAGGGCACGGCAATGAGCAGTTCTTC. It codes for CASRGHGNEQFF.

This clone was detected only once. The chain carries TRBV28 and TRBJ2-3; D is ambiguous. Trimming took 3 bases from V and 1 from J, leaving 11 bases between them. The CDR3 totals 15 residues. Germline CDR1 is MDHEN and CDR2 is SYDVKM. CDR3 loop: CASSLIVSGTDTQYF. The CDR3 region has the DNA TGTGCCAGCAGTTTGATTGTCAGTGGCACAGATACGCAGTATTTT.

This clone has just one count. J is TRBJ2-1 and V is TRBV7-8, with unresolved D. This CDR3 contains 12 residues. Per the germline V gene, CDR1 is SGHVS and CDR2 is FQNEAQ. Trimming stripped 5 bases from V and 9 bases from J, with 11 bases between. CDR3 in amino acids: CASSRYLGEQFF. CDR3 nucleotide sequence: TGTGCCAGCAGCCGGTACTTGGGTGAGCAGTTCTTC.

This chain joins TRBV5-6 and TRBJ2-7, with D possibly being TRBD1 or TRBD2 (5 bases each). The CDR3 length is 14 residues. V dropped 4 bases and J dropped 4 bases, with 15 bases sitting between them. Germline V gene sequence: CDR1 SGHDT, CDR2 YYEEEE. The CDR3: CASSPGRGSYEQYF. The CDR3 coding sequence is TGTGCCAGCAGCCCGGGACGCGGAAGTTACGAGCAGTACTTC.

CDR3 coding DNA: TGTGCCAGCAGCTCATTACAGGGGGGGAGCAATCAGCCCCAGCATTTT. It codes for CASSSLQGGSNQPQHF. The V gene is TRBV7-9, the J gene TRBJ1-5; 8 nucleotides line up with TRBD1. The CDR3 has 16 residues. Germline V gives CDR1 SEHNR, CDR2 FQNEAQ (reference sequence). The ends lost 4 bases at V and 1 base at J; junction bases unmatched: 6.

This CDR3 reads CASRTGTGSYEQYF. The CDR3 region has the DNA TGTGCCAGCAGAACCGGGACCGGATCCTACGAGCAGTACTTC. This chain connects TRBV7-9 to TRBJ2-7; D tentatively reads TRBD1 or TRBD2 (5 bases each). The CDR3 consists of 14 residues. V was cut by 6 bases and J by 1 base, with 13 bases left in between. Germline CDR1 and CDR2: SEHNR and FQNEAQ (reference sequence).